This entry concerns a single T cell receptor beta chain. Its specificity is unknown. CDR3 size: 15 residues. The germline V gene has CDR1 SGHTA and CDR2 FQGNSA. V lost 4 bases to trimming and J lost 3 bases, with 12 bases between them. Libraries were prepared by immunoSEQ multiplex PCR; TCRdb keeps only in-frame clonotypes and omits some of them. The data contain about 170,000 clones, around 90% of them singletons. This sample stems from a study of T cell responses to AZD1222 COVID-19 vaccine. Notes on the study in general: Reportedly, nearly half the spike-specific TCRs target unmutated variant regions. All repertoire sampling was performed exclusively after the peak T cell response.

Sample: peripheral blood, taken 28 days after the second AZD1222 dose. The chain has TRBV7-2 and TRBJ2-2, with TRBD2 as a possible D gene (6 bases). The TCR sequence derives from an adult who received the AZD1222 COVID-19 vaccine. For the CDR3, the DNA is TGTGCCAGCAGCTCGGGCCGGGACTACACCGGGGAGCTGTTTTTT. It yields the protein CASSSGRDYTGELFF. The whole variable domain, remainder taken from reference TRBV7-2 and TRBJ2-2, is GAGVSQSPSNKVTEKGKDVELRCDPISGHTALYWYRQSLGQGLEFLIYFQGNSAPDKSGLPSDRFSAERTGGSVSTLTIQRTQQEDSAVYLCASSSGRDYTGELFFGEGSRLTVL.